The T cell receptor (beta chain) described here comes from a study of blood T cell repertoires in COVID-19. In germline, CDR1 is SGHAT, CDR2 FQDESV (reference sequence). V lost 3 bases to trimming and J lost 0 bases, with 13 bases between them. The length of the CDR3 is 16 residues. Original handling: From reference gene primer amplification, estimates of nucleated cell counts were derived. Assay used: immunoSEQ multiplex PCR; TCRdb lists only in-frame clones, some missing. V and J calls and clone size follow that table, whereas D and trimming were derived from the DNA. The sample has about 55,000 clones; approximately 85% are singletons.

The material sequenced was peripheral blood. The sequence came from a human donor in a cohort sampled during active COVID-19. The chain recombines TRBV11-1 with TRBJ2-3, with D tentatively TRBD2 (5 bases). The CDR3: CASSFSNAGSTDTQYF. The CDR3 nucleotides are TGTGCCAGCAGCTTTTCTAATGCGGGTAGCACAGATACGCAGTATTTT.